The next 27 T cell receptor beta chains were all read from a single sample in a study of blood T cell repertoires in COVID-19. The data were produced by immunoSEQ multiplex PCR, yet TCRdb's version contains in-frame clones alone and is incomplete. The data contain around 200,000 clones, more than 80% of them singletons. Sequencing input: PBMCs or T cells enriched from blood (not recorded which). Receptors originate from a man aged 35-49 years who had recovered from COVID-19.

The chain is built from TRBV28 and TRBJ2-7, with unresolved D. This CDR3 has 15 residues. Germline CDR1 MDHEN, CDR2 SYDVKM. V was pared by 3 bases and J by 5 bases, with 17 bases between. The CDR3 DNA sequence: TGTGCCAGCAGTTTGTTGTTAGGTCAGGCCCACGAGCAGTACTTC. This encodes CASSLLLGQAHEQYF.

This clone showed up many times. The CDR3 loop is CASSLDRGRAGANVLTF. The CDR3 nucleotides read TGTGCCAGCAGCCTGGACAGGGGGCGAGCTGGGGCCAACGTCCTGACTTTC. The V call is TRBV7-2, the J call TRBJ2-6, with 11 bases that match TRBD1. With V trimmed by 5 bases and J by 2 bases, 5 bases remained unmatched. Germline CDR1 and CDR2: SGHTA and FQGNSA. This CDR3 contains 17 residues.

This sequence joins TRBV2 and TRBJ2-1; TRBD2 aligns across 10 bases. The V gene's germline CDR1 is SNHLY and CDR2 FYNNEI. This CDR3 is built from 14 residues. V shed 1 base, J shed 10 bases, and the junction held 4 bases outside the gene matches. This CDR3 is CASSEVAGGGEQFF. In DNA form, the CDR3 reads TGTGCCAGCAGTGAAGTAGCGGGGGGCGGAGAGCAGTTCTTC.

V is TRBV5-1 and J is TRBJ1-2, with TRBD1 as a possible D gene (6 bases). Per the germline V gene, CDR1 is SGHRS and CDR2 is YFSETQ. The CDR3 contains 12 residues. The ends were cut back, 4 bases at V and 8 bases at J, with 12 bases in the middle. CDR3 loop: CASSQTGLGYTF. The CDR3 DNA sequence: TGCGCCAGCAGCCAAACAGGGTTAGGCTACACCTTC.

The chain carries TRBV19 and TRBJ2-7, with 8 bases matching TRBD1. Germline lookup yields CDR1 LNHDA and CDR2 SQIVND (reference sequence). J lost 2 bases, V lost 3 bases, and 3 bases had no gene match. CDR3 length equals 14 residues. The CDR3 bases are TGTGCCAGTAGTATGGGACAGGTAGCCTACGAGCAGTACTTC. This codes for CASSMGQVAYEQYF.

The V and J genes are TRBV3-1 (or the pseudogene TRBV3-2) and TRBJ1-1; tentative D call: TRBD1 (5 bases). Germline values: CDR1 LGHDT, CDR2 YNNKEL (reference sequence). There are 14 residues in the CDR3. Deletions cut 4 bases from V and 3 bases from J, with 12 bases between. The CDR3 sequence: CASSPRGRDTEAFF. CDR3 DNA sequence: TGTGCCAGCAGCCCGCGGGGCAGAGACACTGAAGCTTTCTTT.

This clone was observed at least ten times. The chain uses TRBV9 and TRBJ1-4; perhaps TRBD1 as D (5 bases). V lost 0 bases, J lost 8 bases, and 14 bases lay in between. Germline V gene sequence: CDR1 SGDLS, CDR2 YYNGEE. The CDR3 is 15 amino acids. For the CDR3, the DNA is TGTGCCAGCAGCGTAGTCGGCCAGGGCTGGGAAAAACTGTTTTTT. Encoded protein: CASSVVGQGWEKLFF.

V is TRBV5-1 and J is TRBJ1-2; D may be TRBD1 (6 bases). CDR3 size: 16 residues. Germline-derived CDR1 and CDR2 are SGHRS and YFSETQ. V lost 2 bases and J lost 6, with 20 bases in between. The CDR3 sequence is CASSFRQELYQHGYTF. Written as DNA, the CDR3 is TGCGCCAGCAGCTTCAGACAGGAGCTTTACCAACATGGCTACACCTTC. Using reference TRBV5-1 and TRBJ1-2 for the parts outside the CDR3, the full variable domain is KAGVTQTPRYLIKTRGQQVTLSCSPISGHRSVSWYQQTPGQGLQFLFEYFSETQRNKGNFPGRFSGRQFSNSRSEMNVSTLELGDSALYLCASSFRQELYQHGYTFGSGTRLTVV.

This clone was detected ten times or more. The chain carries TRBV30 and TRBJ1-1; 7 bases line up with TRBD1. Germline CDR1 is GTSNPN and CDR2 is SVGIG (reference sequence). Trimming cost V 3 bases and J 3 bases; bases outside gene matches: 4. The CDR3 runs to 13 residues. CDR3 loop: CAWRFTGDTEAFF. CDR3 nucleotide sequence: TGTGCCTGGAGGTTCACAGGGGACACTGAAGCTTTCTTT.

This clone was detected once. This CDR3 is CAWSGLAGSYEQYF. The CDR3 nucleotides read TGTGCCTGGAGTGGGCTAGCGGGATCGTACGAGCAGTACTTC. The genes are TRBV30 and TRBJ2-7; TRBD2 matches 9 bases. The CDR3 loop spans 14 amino acids. The germline gives CDR1 GTSNPN, CDR2 SVGIG (reference sequence). J was trimmed by 4 bases and V by 1 base; bases with no gene match: 5. The entire variable domain, with the rest obtained from reference TRBV30 and TRBJ2-7, is as follows: SQTIHQWPATLVQPVGSPLSLECTVEGTSNPNLYWYRQAAGRGLQLLFYSVGIGQISSEVPQNLSASRPQDRQFILSSKKLLLSDSGFYLCAWSGLAGSYEQYFGPGTRLTVT.

This chain uses TRBV9 with TRBJ2-1, with a possible D match to TRBD2 (6 bases). Germline V CDR1 and CDR2: SGDLS, YYNGEE. This CDR3 has 14 amino acids. V gave up 4 bases and J gave up 6 bases, with 14 bases separating them. The CDR3 here is CASSPRSGRNEQFF. For the CDR3, the DNA is TGTGCCAGCAGCCCCCGAAGCGGGCGCAATGAGCAGTTCTTC.

The gene calls are TRBV9 and TRBJ2-1, with 12 nucleotides matching TRBD2. V was pared by 7 bases and J by 9 bases, with 11 bases of the junction left unmatched. Germline loops: CDR1 SGDLS, CDR2 YYNGEE. The CDR3 totals 15 residues. The CDR3, as DNA: TGTGCCAGCGAACCCTCTAGCGGGGGGGCAGGTGAGCAGTTCTTC. This sequence encodes CASEPSSGGAGEQFF.

This clone was counted between two and nine times. Other DNA sequences within the sample encode an identical CDR3. The chain employs TRBV9 and TRBJ1-5; weak D call: TRBD1 (5 bases). Trimming cost V 0 bases and J 3 bases, with 7 bases left between them. The CDR3 runs to 14 residues. CDR1 is SGDLS, CDR2 YYNGEE, per germline. The CDR3 DNA reads TGTGCCAGCAGCGTAGATGGGGCCAATCAGCCCCAGCATTTT. It is translated as CASSVDGANQPQHF.

V usage is TRBV9 and J usage is TRBJ2-7, with D possibly being TRBD2 (5 bases). The CDR3 length is 17 residues. Germline V CDR1 and CDR2: SGDLS, YYNGEE. The V end lost 3 bases, the J end lost 4 bases, and 23 bases lay between the germline ends. The CDR3 region is CASSARRGAVVRYEQYF. The CDR3 DNA is TGTGCCAGCAGCGCCAGACGTGGAGCGGTGGTTCGGTACGAGCAGTACTTC.

This clone was recorded a few times. This chain joins TRBV19 and TRBJ1-5; TRBD1 matches 7 bases. CDR3 length equals 15 residues. Germline CDR1 LNHDA, CDR2 SQIVND (reference sequence). Trimming removed 5 bases from V and 2 bases from J; junction bases left unmatched: 6. CDR3 sequence reads: CASSQRGLGNQPQHF. The CDR3 region has the DNA TGTGCCAGTAGTCAGAGGGGGCTGGGCAATCAGCCCCAGCATTTT.

The V and J genes are TRBV10-3 and TRBJ1-2; possibly TRBD1 for D (5 bases). The CDR3 has 14 residues. Trimming pared 9 bases from V and 0 bases from J, leaving 14 bases between. Germline-derived CDR1 and CDR2 are ENHRY and SYGVKD. In DNA, the CDR3 is TGTGCCATTTGGGGGGACGGATCTAACTATGGCTACACCTTC. Translation: CAIWGDGSNYGYTF.

This clone is a singleton in its sample. The chain has TRBV20-1 and TRBJ1-1; D remains unclear. The ends were cut back, 1 base at V and 10 bases at J, with 10 bases in the middle. Per the germline V gene, CDR1 is DFQATT and CDR2 is SNEGSKA (reference sequence). The CDR3 loop spans 11 amino acids. As DNA, the CDR3 is TGCAGTGCTAGAGGAGGAGGGCCAGCTTTCTTT. It specifies CSARGGGPAFF.

V gene TRBV7-8 combines with J gene TRBJ2-7; 7 nucleotides line up with TRBD1. Germline values: CDR1 SGHVS, CDR2 FQNEAQ. The CDR3 loop spans 16 amino acids. Trimming cost V 0 bases and J 5 bases; bases outside gene matches: 10. The CDR3 region is CASSLATGVGMNEQYF. The CDR3 region has the DNA TGTGCCAGCAGCTTAGCAACAGGGGTGGGTATGAACGAGCAGTACTTC.

The chain joins TRBV27 to TRBJ2-7; 7 bases match TRBD2. The CDR3 loop spans 14 amino acids. CDR1 is MNHEY and CDR2 is SMNVEV in the germline V gene (reference sequence). Trimming removed 5 bases from V and 6 bases from J; junction bases left unmatched: 10. The CDR3 DNA follows: TGTGCCAGCAGTCCCGGGGGGACTACCTTCGAGCAGTACTTC. It specifies CASSPGGTTFEQYF.

V gene TRBV2 combines with J gene TRBJ2-7; no reliable D call. V was trimmed by 2 bases and J by 7 bases, leaving 6 bases between them. CDR1 and CDR2 (germline): SNHLY, FYNNEI. The CDR3 is 11 amino acids. This CDR3 reads CASSELLEQYF. The CDR3 DNA reads TGTGCCAGCAGTGAATTACTAGAGCAGTACTTC.

V is TRBV7-2 and J is TRBJ1-1; D possibly corresponds to TRBD1 (5 bases). V lost 1 base and J lost 3, with 12 bases in between. Germline lookup yields CDR1 SGHTA and CDR2 FQGNSA. The CDR3 spans 15 residues. The CDR3 sequence is CASSLVDRGDTEAFF. The CDR3 DNA follows: TGTGCCAGCAGCTTAGTGGATCGGGGGGACACTGAAGCTTTCTTT.

The rearrangement uses TRBV5-1 and TRBJ1-1; 7 bases fit TRBD1. Germline CDR1 and CDR2: SGHRS and YFSETQ. There are 17 residues in the CDR3. J lost 0 bases, V lost 4 bases, and 12 bases had no gene match. The CDR3: CASSGHRGSNMNTEAFF. The CDR3 DNA reads TGCGCCAGCAGCGGCCACAGGGGCTCCAACATGAACACTGAAGCTTTCTTT.

V usage is TRBV7-2 and J usage is TRBJ1-1, with a tentative D call TRBD1 (5 bases). Germline V gives CDR1 SGHTA, CDR2 FQGNSA. V gave up 3 bases and J gave up 3 bases, with 8 bases separating them. The CDR3 runs to 13 residues. The CDR3 sequence: CASSLTVDTEAFF. CDR3 bases: TGTGCCAGCAGCTTGACAGTAGACACTGAAGCTTTCTTT.

V and J are TRBV9 and TRBJ2-3, with a tentative D call TRBD2 (7 bases). CDR3 length: 16 residues. V shed 7 bases and J shed 5 bases, with 23 bases lying between them. Germline loops: CDR1 SGDLS, CDR2 YYNGEE. The CDR3 region is CASGGVGPRGGDTQYF. Written as DNA, the CDR3 is TGTGCCAGCGGGGGGGTCGGTCCCAGGGGTGGAGATACGCAGTATTTT.

The V call is TRBV3-1 (or the pseudogene TRBV3-2), the J call TRBJ2-7, with D possibly matching TRBD1 (5 bases). This CDR3 has 15 amino acids. The V gene lost 5 bases and the J gene lost 3 bases, with 17 bases spanning the gap. Germline lookup yields CDR1 LGHDT and CDR2 YNNKEL (reference sequence). The CDR3 region has the DNA TGTGCCAGCAGCGACAGAAAAACTAAACGCTACGAGCAGTACTTC. Translated: CASSDRKTKRYEQYF.

In its sample, this clone was seen a few times. The CDR3 nucleotides read TGTGCCATCAGTGGGACAGGGATCTATACTAACTATGGCTACACCTTC. Translating gives CAISGTGIYTNYGYTF. This chain joins TRBV10-3 and TRBJ1-2, with 8 bases aligning to TRBD1. With 4 bases clipped from V and 0 bases from J, the junction kept 7 bases outside the gene matches. The CDR3 extends over 16 amino acids. Germline-derived CDR1 and CDR2 are ENHRY and SYGVKD.

The chain links TRBV30 to TRBJ1-1, with D unresolved. Trimming took 4 bases from V and 3 from J, leaving 9 bases between them. This CDR3 comprises 12 residues. Germline V gives CDR1 GTSNPN, CDR2 SVGIG (reference sequence). CDR3 nucleotides: TGTGCCTGGACCCCAGGATACACTGAAGCTTTCTTT. It translates to CAWTPGYTEAFF.